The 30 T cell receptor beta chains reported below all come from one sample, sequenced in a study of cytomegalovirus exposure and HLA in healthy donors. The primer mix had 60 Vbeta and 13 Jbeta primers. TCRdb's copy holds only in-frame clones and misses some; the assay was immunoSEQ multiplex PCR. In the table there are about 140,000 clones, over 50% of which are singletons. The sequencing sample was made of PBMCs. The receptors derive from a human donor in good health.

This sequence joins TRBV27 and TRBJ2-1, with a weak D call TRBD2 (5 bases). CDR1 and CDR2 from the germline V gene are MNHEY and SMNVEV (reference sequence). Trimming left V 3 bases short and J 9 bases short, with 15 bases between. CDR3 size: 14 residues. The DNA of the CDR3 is TGTGCCAGCAGTTTGCGGCTAGCTGTCGGTGAGCAGTTCTTC. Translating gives CASSLRLAVGEQFF.

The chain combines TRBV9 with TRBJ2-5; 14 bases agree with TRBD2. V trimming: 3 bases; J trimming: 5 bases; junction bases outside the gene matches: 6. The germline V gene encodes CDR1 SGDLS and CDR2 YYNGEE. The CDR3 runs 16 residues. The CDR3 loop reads CASSGGTSGRRETQYF. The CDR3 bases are TGTGCCAGCAGCGGCGGGACTAGCGGGAGACGGGAGACCCAGTACTTC.

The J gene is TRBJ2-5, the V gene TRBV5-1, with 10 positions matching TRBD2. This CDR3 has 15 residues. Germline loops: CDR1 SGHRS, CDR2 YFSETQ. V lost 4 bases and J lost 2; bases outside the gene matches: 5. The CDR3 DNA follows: TGCGCCAGCAGCATTCTAGCGGGAGAGCAAGAGACCCAGTACTTC. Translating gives CASSILAGEQETQYF.

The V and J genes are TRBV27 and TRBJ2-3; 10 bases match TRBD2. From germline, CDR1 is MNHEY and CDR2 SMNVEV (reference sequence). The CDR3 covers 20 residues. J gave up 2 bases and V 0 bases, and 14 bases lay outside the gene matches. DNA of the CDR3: TGTGCCAGCAGTTTATCGTTTGGCAGCGGGAGGGTTTCAGACACAGATACGCAGTATTTT. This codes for CASSLSFGSGRVSDTDTQYF.

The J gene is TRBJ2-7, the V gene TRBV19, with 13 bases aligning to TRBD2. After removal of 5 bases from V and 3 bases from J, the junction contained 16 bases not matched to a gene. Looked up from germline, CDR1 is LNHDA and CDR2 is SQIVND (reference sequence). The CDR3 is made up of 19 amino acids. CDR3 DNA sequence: TGTGCCAGTAGTCTGGCACTAGCGGGAGGGCCGTTCACCCGCTACGAGCAGTACTTC. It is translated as CASSLALAGGPFTRYEQYF.

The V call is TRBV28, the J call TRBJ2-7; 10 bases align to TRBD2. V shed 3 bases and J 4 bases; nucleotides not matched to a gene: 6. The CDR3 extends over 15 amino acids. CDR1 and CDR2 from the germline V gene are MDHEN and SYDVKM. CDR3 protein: CASSFGLAGVYEQYF. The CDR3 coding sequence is TGTGCCAGCAGTTTCGGGCTAGCGGGAGTGTACGAGCAGTACTTC.

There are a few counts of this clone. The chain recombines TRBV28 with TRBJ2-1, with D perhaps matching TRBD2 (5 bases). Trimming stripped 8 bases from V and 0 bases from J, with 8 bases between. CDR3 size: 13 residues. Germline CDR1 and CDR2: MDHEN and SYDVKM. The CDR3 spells CASGSASYNEQFF. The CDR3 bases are TGTGCCAGCGGGAGCGCCTCCTACAATGAGCAGTTCTTC.

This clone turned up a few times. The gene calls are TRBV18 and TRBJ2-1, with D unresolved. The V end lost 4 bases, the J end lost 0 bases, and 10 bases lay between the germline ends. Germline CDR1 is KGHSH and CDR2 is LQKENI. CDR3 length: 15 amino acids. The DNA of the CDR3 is TGTGCCAGCTCACGAGAACTTAGCTCCTACAATGAGCAGTTCTTC. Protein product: CASSRELSSYNEQFF. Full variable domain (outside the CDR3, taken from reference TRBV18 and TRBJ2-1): NAGVMQNPRHLVRRRGQEARLRCSPMKGHSHVYWYRQLPEEGLKFMVYLQKENIIDESGMPKERFSAEFPKEGPSILRIQQVVRGDSAAYFCASSRELSSYNEQFFGPGTRLTVL.

CDR3 nucleotides: TGTGCTAGTGGTTTCAACAATGAGCAGTTCTTC. Residues: CASGFNNEQFF. The rearrangement joins TRBV12-5 to TRBJ2-1; D remains unclear. The germline V and J ends were trimmed by 3 bases and 5 bases, with 2 bases remaining between them. The CDR3 has 11 amino acids. Germline CDR1 and CDR2: LGHNT and FRNRAP.

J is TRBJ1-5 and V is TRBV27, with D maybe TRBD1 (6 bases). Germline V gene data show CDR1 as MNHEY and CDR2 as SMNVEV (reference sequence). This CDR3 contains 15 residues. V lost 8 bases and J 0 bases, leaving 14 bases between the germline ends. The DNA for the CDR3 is TGTGCCAGCGCCCGAGGGACAAATAGCAATCAGCCCCAGCATTTT. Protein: CASARGTNSNQPQHF.

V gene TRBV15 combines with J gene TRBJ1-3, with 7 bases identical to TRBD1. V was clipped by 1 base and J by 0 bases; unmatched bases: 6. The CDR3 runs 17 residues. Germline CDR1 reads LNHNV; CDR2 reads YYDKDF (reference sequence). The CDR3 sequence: CATSRGGQAYSGNTIYF. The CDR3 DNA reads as TGTGCCACCAGCAGAGGAGGACAGGCATACTCTGGAAACACCATATATTTT.

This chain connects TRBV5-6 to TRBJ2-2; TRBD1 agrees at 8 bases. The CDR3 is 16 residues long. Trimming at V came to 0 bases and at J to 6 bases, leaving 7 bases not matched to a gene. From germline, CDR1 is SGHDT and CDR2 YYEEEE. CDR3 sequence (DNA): TGTGCCAGCAGCTTGGTGGCAGGGGGCGCGTCCGGGGAGCTGTTTTTT. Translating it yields CASSLVAGGASGELFF. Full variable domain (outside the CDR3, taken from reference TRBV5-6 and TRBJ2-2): DAGVTQSPTHLIKTRGQQVTLRCSPKSGHDTVSWYQQALGQGPQFIFQYYEEEERQRGNFPDRFSGHQFPNYSSELNVNALLLGDSALYLCASSLVAGGASGELFFGEGSRLTVL.

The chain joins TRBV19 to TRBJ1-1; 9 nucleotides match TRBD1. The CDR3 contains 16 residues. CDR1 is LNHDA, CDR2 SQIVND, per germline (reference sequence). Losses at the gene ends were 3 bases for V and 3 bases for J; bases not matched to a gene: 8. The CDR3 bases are TGTGCCAGTAGTATCCAGGGACAGGGATCGTACACTGAAGCTTTCTTT. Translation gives CASSIQGQGSYTEAFF.

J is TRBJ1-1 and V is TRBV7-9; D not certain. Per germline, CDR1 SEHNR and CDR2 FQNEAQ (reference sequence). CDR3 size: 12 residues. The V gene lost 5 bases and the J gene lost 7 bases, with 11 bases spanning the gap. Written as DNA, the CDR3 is TGTGCCAGCAGCCCTCGTGGAGGTGAAGCTTTCTTT. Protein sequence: CASSPRGGEAFF.

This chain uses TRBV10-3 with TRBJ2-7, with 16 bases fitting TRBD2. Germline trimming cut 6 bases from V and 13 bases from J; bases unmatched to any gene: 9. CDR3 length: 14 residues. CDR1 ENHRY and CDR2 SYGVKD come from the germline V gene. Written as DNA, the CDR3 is TGTGCCATCAGGGGACTAGCGGGAGGGGATCAGTATTACTTC. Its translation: CAIRGLAGGDQYYF.

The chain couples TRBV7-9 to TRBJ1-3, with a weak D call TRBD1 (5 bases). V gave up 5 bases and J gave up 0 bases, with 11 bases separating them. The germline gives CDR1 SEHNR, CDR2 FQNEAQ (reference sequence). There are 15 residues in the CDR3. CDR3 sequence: CASSPRGSSGNTIYF. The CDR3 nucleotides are TGTGCCAGCAGCCCTAGGGGTTCCTCTGGAAACACCATATATTTT.

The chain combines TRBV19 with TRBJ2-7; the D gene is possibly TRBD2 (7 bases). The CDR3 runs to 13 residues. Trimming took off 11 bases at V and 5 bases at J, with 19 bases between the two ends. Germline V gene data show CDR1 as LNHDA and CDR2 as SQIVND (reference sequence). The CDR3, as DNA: TGTGCCTCTAAAGAGGGGGGGCGGAACGAGCAGTACTTC. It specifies CASKEGGRNEQYF.

CDR3: CASSLFRLNLHQPQHF. In DNA form, the CDR3 reads TGTGCCAGCAGTTTATTCCGGTTAAACCTTCATCAGCCCCAGCATTTT. The J gene is TRBJ1-5, the V gene TRBV28; no clear D gene. Per germline, CDR1 MDHEN and CDR2 SYDVKM. The CDR3 is 16 residues long. Between the trimmed V and J ends, which lost 1 base and 5 bases, there was a span of 15 bases.

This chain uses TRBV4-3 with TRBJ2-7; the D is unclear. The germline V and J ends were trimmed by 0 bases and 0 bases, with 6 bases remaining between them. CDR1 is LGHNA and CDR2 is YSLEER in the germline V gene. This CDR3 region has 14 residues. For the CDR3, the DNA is TGCGCCAGCAGCCAAGATCCCGGCTCCTACGAGCAGTACTTC. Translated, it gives CASSQDPGSYEQYF.

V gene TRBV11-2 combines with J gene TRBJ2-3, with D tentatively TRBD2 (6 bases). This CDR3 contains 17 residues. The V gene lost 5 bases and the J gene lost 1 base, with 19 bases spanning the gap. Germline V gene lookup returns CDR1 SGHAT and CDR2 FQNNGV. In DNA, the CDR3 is TGTGCCAGCAGCCCGGGGTGGGGAGCGGGCCGCACAGATACGCAGTATTTT. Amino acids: CASSPGWGAGRTDTQYF.

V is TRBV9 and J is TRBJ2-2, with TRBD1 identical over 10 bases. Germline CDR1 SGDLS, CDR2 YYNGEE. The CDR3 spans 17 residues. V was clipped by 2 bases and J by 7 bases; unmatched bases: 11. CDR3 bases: TGTGCCAGCAGCGTTAGGTGGGGGACAGGGGCTCTCGGGGAGCTGTTTTTT. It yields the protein CASSVRWGTGALGELFF. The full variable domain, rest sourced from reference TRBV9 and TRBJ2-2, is DSGVTQTPKHLITATGQRVTLRCSPRSGDLSVYWYQQSLDQGLQFLIQYYNGEERAKGNILERFSAQQFPDLHSELNLSSLELGDSALYFCASSVRWGTGALGELFFGEGSRLTVL.

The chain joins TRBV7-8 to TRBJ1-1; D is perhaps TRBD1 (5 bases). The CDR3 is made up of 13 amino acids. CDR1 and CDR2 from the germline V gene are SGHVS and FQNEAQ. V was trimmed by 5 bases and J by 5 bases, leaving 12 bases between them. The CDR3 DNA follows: TGTGCCAGCAGCGCCAGGGTGTCAACTGAAGCTTTCTTT. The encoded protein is CASSARVSTEAFF. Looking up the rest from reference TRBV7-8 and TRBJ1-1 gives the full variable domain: GAGVSQSPRYKVAKRGQDVALRCDPISGHVSLFWYQQALGQGPEFLTYFQNEAQLDKSGLPSDRFFAERPEGSVSTLKIQRTQQEDSAVYLCASSARVSTEAFFGQGTRLTVV.

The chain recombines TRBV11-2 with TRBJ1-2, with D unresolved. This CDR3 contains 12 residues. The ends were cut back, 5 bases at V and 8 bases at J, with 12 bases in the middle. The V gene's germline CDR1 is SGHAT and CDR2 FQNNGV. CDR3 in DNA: TGTGCCAGCAGCATACTTTCGTCAGGCTACACCTTC. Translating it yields CASSILSSGYTF.

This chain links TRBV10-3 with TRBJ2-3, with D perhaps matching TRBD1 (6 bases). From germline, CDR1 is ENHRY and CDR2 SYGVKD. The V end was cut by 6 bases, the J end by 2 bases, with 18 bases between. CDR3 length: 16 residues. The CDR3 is CAISLRTETDTDTQYF. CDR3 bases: TGTGCCATCAGCCTCCGGACAGAGACGGACACAGATACGCAGTATTTT.

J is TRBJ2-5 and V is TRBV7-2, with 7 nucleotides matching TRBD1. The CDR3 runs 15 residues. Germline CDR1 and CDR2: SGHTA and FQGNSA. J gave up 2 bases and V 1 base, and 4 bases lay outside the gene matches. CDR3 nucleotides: TGTGCCAGCAGCTTAGGGGCAGGGGGACAAGAGACCCAGTACTTC. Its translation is CASSLGAGGQETQYF.

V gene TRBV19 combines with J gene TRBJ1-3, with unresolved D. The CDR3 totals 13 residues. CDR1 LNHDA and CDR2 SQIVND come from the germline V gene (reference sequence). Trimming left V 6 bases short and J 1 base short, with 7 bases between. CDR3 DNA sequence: TGTGCCAGTAGACGGGAGTCTGGAAACACCATATATTTT. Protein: CASRRESGNTIYF. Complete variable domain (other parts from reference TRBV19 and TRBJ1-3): DGGITQSPKYLFRKEGQNVTLSCEQNLNHDAMYWYRQDPGQGLRLIYYSQIVNDFQKGDIAEGYSVSREKKESFPLTVTSAQKNPTAFYLCASRRESGNTIYFGEGSWLTVV.

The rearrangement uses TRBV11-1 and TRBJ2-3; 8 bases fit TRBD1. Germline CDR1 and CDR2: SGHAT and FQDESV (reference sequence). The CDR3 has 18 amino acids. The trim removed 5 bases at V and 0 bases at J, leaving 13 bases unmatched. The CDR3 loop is CASSLGQGSMLSTDTQYF. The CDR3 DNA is TGTGCCAGCAGCCTAGGACAGGGCTCTATGCTTAGCACAGATACGCAGTATTTT.

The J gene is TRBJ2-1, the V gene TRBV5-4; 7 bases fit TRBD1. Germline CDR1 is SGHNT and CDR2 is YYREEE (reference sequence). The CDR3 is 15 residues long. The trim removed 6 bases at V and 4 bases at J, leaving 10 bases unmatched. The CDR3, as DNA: TGTGCCAGCACCCGGCAGGGACAGACATACAATGAGCAGTTCTTC. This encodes CASTRQGQTYNEQFF.

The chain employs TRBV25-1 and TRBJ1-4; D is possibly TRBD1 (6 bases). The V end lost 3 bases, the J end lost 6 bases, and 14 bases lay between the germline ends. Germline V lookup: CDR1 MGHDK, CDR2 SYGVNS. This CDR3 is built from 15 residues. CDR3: CASSELGGGYEKLFF. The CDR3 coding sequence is TGTGCCAGCAGTGAGCTTGGGGGCGGGTATGAAAAACTGTTTTTT.

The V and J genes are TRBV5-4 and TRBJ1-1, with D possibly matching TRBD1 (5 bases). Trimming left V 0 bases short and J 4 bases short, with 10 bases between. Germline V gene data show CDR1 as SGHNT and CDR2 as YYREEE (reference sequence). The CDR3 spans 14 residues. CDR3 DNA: TGTGCCAGCAGCTTGGCAGGGCGTAGCACTGAAGCTTTCTTT. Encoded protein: CASSLAGRSTEAFF.